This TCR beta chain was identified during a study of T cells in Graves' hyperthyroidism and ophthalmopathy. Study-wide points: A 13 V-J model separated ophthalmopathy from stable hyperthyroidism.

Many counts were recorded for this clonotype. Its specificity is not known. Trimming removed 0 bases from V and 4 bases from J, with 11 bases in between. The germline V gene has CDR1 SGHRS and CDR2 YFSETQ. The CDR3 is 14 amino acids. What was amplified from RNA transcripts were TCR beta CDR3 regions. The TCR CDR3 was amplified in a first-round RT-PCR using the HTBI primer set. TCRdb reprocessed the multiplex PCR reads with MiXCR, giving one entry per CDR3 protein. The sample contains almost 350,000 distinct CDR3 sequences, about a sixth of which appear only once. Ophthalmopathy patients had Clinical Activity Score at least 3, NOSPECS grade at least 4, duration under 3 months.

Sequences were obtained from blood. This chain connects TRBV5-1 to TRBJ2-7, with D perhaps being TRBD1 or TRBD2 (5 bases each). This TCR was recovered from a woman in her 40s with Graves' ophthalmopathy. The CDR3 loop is CASSLEGDLYEQYF. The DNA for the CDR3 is TGCGCCAGCAGCTTGGAAGGGGACCTATACGAGCAGTACTTC.